These 20 T cell receptor beta chains were sequenced from one sample in a study of blood T cell repertoires in COVID-19. Profiling relied on immunoSEQ multiplex PCR, and the TCRdb table lists in-frame clones only, not all of them. The sample shows about 270,000 clones, 75% to 85% of them seen only once. The sample consisted of PBMCs or T cells enriched from blood (not recorded which). All receptors come from a woman between 50 and 59 years old with acute COVID-19.

The rearrangement uses TRBV19 and TRBJ1-1, with 11 bases that match TRBD1. Germline CDR1 and CDR2: LNHDA and SQIVND (reference sequence). The junction had 11 bases not matched to a gene; V was cut back by 8 bases and J by 6 bases. The CDR3 spans 15 residues. This CDR3 is CASEGQGALWSEAFF. The CDR3 bases are TGTGCCAGTGAAGGACAGGGGGCTTTGTGGTCTGAAGCTTTCTTT.

The chain links TRBV5-4 to TRBJ2-3; no firm D call. Germline-derived CDR1 and CDR2 are SGHNT and YYREEE (reference sequence). The V gene lost 1 base and the J gene lost 4 bases, with 7 bases spanning the gap. The CDR3 is 13 amino acids. CDR3 nucleotides: TGTGCCAGCAGCTTGTCTCTATCAGATACGCAGTATTTT. It is translated as CASSLSLSDTQYF.

The chain uses TRBV29-1 and TRBJ1-2, with D possibly being TRBD1 (6 bases). Germline V gives CDR1 SQVTM, CDR2 ANQGSEA. CDR3 length equals 11 residues. Deletions cut 7 bases from V and 6 bases from J, with 12 bases between. Written as DNA, the CDR3 is TGCAGCGACGGACAGACGGATGGCTACACCTTC. Translation gives CSDGQTDGYTF. Full variable domain (outside the CDR3, taken from reference TRBV29-1 and TRBJ1-2): SAVISQKPSRDICQRGTSLTIQCQVDSQVTMMFWYRQQPGQSLTLIATANQGSEATYESGFVIDKFPISRPNLTFSTLTVSNMSPEDSSIYLCSDGQTDGYTFGSGTRLTVV.

The V call is TRBV18, the J call TRBJ1-2; 11 positions agree with TRBD1. CDR3 length: 17 residues. Germline CDR1 is KGHSH and CDR2 is LQKENI. J lost 4 bases, V lost 3 bases, and 10 bases had no gene match. The CDR3 reads CASSPDLDRGRVYGYTF. CDR3 DNA: TGTGCCAGCTCACCCGATTTGGACAGGGGGCGAGTCTATGGCTACACCTTC. Full variable domain (missing parts from reference TRBV18 and TRBJ1-2): NAGVMQNPRHLVRRRGQEARLRCSPMKGHSHVYWYRQLPEEGLKFMVYLQKENIIDESGMPKERFSAEFPKEGPSILRIQQVVRGDSAAYFCASSPDLDRGRVYGYTFGSGTRLTVV.

V gene TRBV27 combines with J gene TRBJ1-5; D remains ambiguous. CDR3 size: 14 residues. Trimming removed 5 bases at V and 1 base at J, with 9 bases between. Germline V gene data show CDR1 as MNHEY and CDR2 as SMNVEV (reference sequence). The chain's CDR3 is CASSPRGSNQPQHF. In nucleotides, the CDR3 is TGTGCCAGCAGTCCTAGAGGGAGCAATCAGCCCCAGCATTTT.

The chain has TRBV2 and TRBJ1-2, with TRBD1 as a possible D gene (6 bases). The CDR3 covers 13 residues. Trimming removed 7 bases at V and 4 bases at J, with 13 bases between. Germline lookup yields CDR1 SNHLY and CDR2 FYNNEI. The CDR3: CASKGDKSYGYTF. In nucleotides, the CDR3 is TGTGCCAGCAAAGGGGACAAGAGCTATGGCTACACCTTC.

The V gene is TRBV5-1, the J gene TRBJ2-7, with TRBD1 identical over 7 bases. Losses at the gene ends were 4 bases for V and 0 bases for J; bases not matched to a gene: 7. The CDR3 covers 15 residues. The germline V gene encodes CDR1 SGHRS and CDR2 YFSETQ. CDR3 in amino acids: CASSLETGISYEQYF. CDR3 nucleotide sequence: TGCGCCAGCAGCCTGGAGACAGGGATCTCCTACGAGCAGTACTTC.

The rearrangement joins TRBV27 to TRBJ2-5; possibly TRBD2 for D (6 bases). The CDR3 covers 15 residues. Germline loops: CDR1 MNHEY, CDR2 SMNVEV (reference sequence). V gave up 6 bases and J gave up 4 bases, with 18 bases separating them. DNA of the CDR3: TGTGCCAGCAGCGAGACGACGGCGGGGAGAGAGACCCAGTACTTC. This gives the protein CASSETTAGRETQYF.

This chain uses TRBV5-1 with TRBJ1-5, with 8 nucleotides matching TRBD1. The junction had 8 bases not matched to a gene; V was cut back by 0 bases and J by 6 bases. The CDR3 consists of 16 residues. Germline values: CDR1 SGHRS, CDR2 YFSETQ. CDR3 protein: CASSLEGSGGGQPQHF. CDR3 bases: TGCGCCAGCAGCTTGGAAGGATCAGGGGGCGGTCAGCCCCAGCATTTT.

In its sample, this clone was seen many times. Here the CDR3 DNA reads TGTGCCAGTAGTCTGGGACAGGCCGAGGTGGAGCCCCAGCATTTT. Protein product: CASSLGQAEVEPQHF. The V and J genes are TRBV19 and TRBJ1-5, with TRBD1 matching 8 bases. CDR1 LNHDA and CDR2 SQIVND come from the germline V gene (reference sequence). Trimming cost V 5 bases and J 8 bases; bases outside gene matches: 11. There are 15 residues in the CDR3.

This chain uses TRBV19 with TRBJ2-7; 9 bases are a match to TRBD1. The CDR3 has 15 residues. Germline CDR1 is LNHDA and CDR2 is SQIVND (reference sequence). Trimming took 5 bases from V and 5 from J; bases not matched to a gene: 10. The CDR3 bases are TGTGCCAGTAGTCCCCGACAGGGGGTAAGGAACGAGCAGTACTTC. This gives the protein CASSPRQGVRNEQYF.

The V gene is TRBV29-1, the J gene TRBJ1-2; no reliable D call. Trimming left V 4 bases short and J 2 bases short, with 14 bases between. The CDR3 has 14 residues. Germline V gene data show CDR1 as SQVTM and CDR2 as ANQGSEA. The DNA for the CDR3 is TGCAGCGTTGTGAGGATGGTTTCCAACTATGGCTACACCTTC. Translation gives CSVVRMVSNYGYTF.

Here the CDR3 reads CASSGYGAGPDEQYF. CDR3 DNA sequence: TGTGCCAGCAGCGGATACGGAGCAGGGCCAGACGAGCAGTACTTC. The chain carries TRBV7-9 and TRBJ2-7; TRBD1 is a possible D gene (5 bases). V lost 5 bases and J lost 5, with 19 bases in between. Germline V gives CDR1 SEHNR, CDR2 FQNEAQ (reference sequence). The length of the CDR3 is 15 residues.

The chain couples TRBV7-2 to TRBJ1-1; D gene unclear. The CDR3 has 14 residues. Between the trimmed V and J ends, which lost 0 bases and 5 bases, there was a span of 10 bases. In germline, CDR1 is SGHTA, CDR2 FQGNSA. CDR3 coding DNA: TGTGCCAGCAGCTTAGCAACGGGAGAGACTGAAGCTTTCTTT. Its protein product is CASSLATGETEAFF.

This clone was seen a few times. The chain recombines TRBV5-6 with TRBJ2-1; 9 bases agree with TRBD2. V lost 6 bases to trimming and J lost 8 bases; unmatched junction nucleotides: 9. The germline V gene encodes CDR1 SGHDT and CDR2 YYEEEE. The CDR3 is made up of 14 amino acids. CDR3 loop: CASTRTSVGYEQFF. The CDR3 DNA sequence: TGTGCCAGCACCAGGACTAGCGTTGGCTATGAGCAGTTCTTC.

J is TRBJ2-2 and V is TRBV30; 7 bases align to TRBD2. The ends lost 0 bases at V and 0 bases at J; junction bases unmatched: 1. Germline V gene sequence: CDR1 GTSNPN, CDR2 SVGIG (reference sequence). CDR3 length equals 15 residues. CDR3 sequence (DNA): TGTGCCTGGAGTGTTGCGGGGGCGAACACCGGGGAGCTGTTTTTT. Its protein is CAWSVAGANTGELFF. Variable domain in full (rest from reference TRBV30 and TRBJ2-2): SQTIHQWPATLVQPVGSPLSLECTVEGTSNPNLYWYRQAAGRGLQLLFYSVGIGQISSEVPQNLSASRPQDRQFILSSKKLLLSDSGFYLCAWSVAGANTGELFFGEGSRLTVL.

V gene TRBV4-3 combines with J gene TRBJ2-7, with 9 nucleotides matching TRBD1. Germline CDR1 is LGHNA and CDR2 is YSLEER. The CDR3 sequence is 17 residues long. With V trimmed by 4 bases and J by 2 bases, 12 bases remained unmatched. This chain's CDR3 is CASSLRLDRGEPYEQYF. For the CDR3, the DNA is TGCGCCAGCAGCCTCCGCCTGGACAGGGGCGAACCCTACGAGCAGTACTTC.

V is TRBV15 and J is TRBJ2-2; a weak D match, TRBD1 (6 bases). The CDR3 sequence is 15 residues long. Germline V gene data show CDR1 as LNHNV and CDR2 as YYDKDF (reference sequence). Trimming cost V 2 bases and J 4 bases, with 11 bases left between them. CDR3 sequence (DNA): TGTGCCACCAGCAGACCGACAGGACTCACCGGGGAGCTGTTTTTT. Protein product: CATSRPTGLTGELFF.

The J gene is TRBJ1-6, the V gene TRBV6-5; TRBD1 matches at 8 bases. Trimming at V came to 8 bases and at J to 6 bases, leaving 6 bases not matched to a gene. The CDR3 loop spans 14 amino acids. Per germline, CDR1 MNHEY and CDR2 SVGAGI. CDR3 amino acids: CASSQGAFNSPLHF. The CDR3 region has the DNA TGTGCCAGCTCGCAGGGGGCTTTTAATTCACCCCTCCACTTT.

The chain recombines TRBV3-1 (or the pseudogene TRBV3-2) with TRBJ2-1; 7 nucleotides line up with TRBD2. Germline V gene lookup returns CDR1 LGHDT and CDR2 YNNKEL (reference sequence). The CDR3 has 15 amino acids. Unmatched junction bases numbered 11, after V lost 2 bases and J lost 10 bases. This chain's CDR3 is CASSQSDRKGGEQFF. DNA for the CDR3: TGTGCCAGCAGCCAATCGGATAGAAAGGGAGGGGAGCAGTTCTTC.